A selection of T cell receptor beta chains follows, all from one sample in a study of radiotherapy plus CTLA-4 blockade in lung cancer. Data came from immunoSEQ multiplex PCR; TCRdb stores just in-frame clones and leaves some out. The repertoire includes roughly 32,000 clones, roughly 70% of them detected once, and 3% to 4.5% sits in the top ten. The sample here was peripheral blood, taken from a patient treated with radiotherapy plus ipilimumab. These receptors all come from a human donor with non-small cell lung cancer who had stable disease on radiotherapy plus ipilimumab. Both conserved end residues are part of each CDR3. D genes are given only for firm matches. The size of a clone is reported for some rows only, either as once, few or many, or as a class for expanded clones.

CDR3aa: CASSPGETQYF; CDR3nt: TGTGCCAGCAGCCCAGGAGAGACCCAGTACTTC; d_gene: .; abundance: .; j_gene: TRBJ2-5; v_gene: TRBV14
CDR3aa: CASTLHGTGDEKLFF; CDR3nt: TGTGCCAGCACCCTCCACGGGACAGGTGATGAAAAACTGTTTTTT; d_gene: TRBD1; abundance: few; j_gene: TRBJ1-4; v_gene: TRBV2
CDR3aa: CASSIAAANTGELFF; CDR3nt: TGTGCCAGTAGTATCGCAGCGGCGAACACCGGGGAGCTGTTTTTT; d_gene: .; abundance: few; j_gene: TRBJ2-2; v_gene: TRBV19
CDR3aa: CASSPGGGKETQYF; CDR3nt: TGTGCCAGCAGTCCCGGCGGGGGGAAAGAGACCCAGTACTTC; d_gene: TRBD2; abundance: once; j_gene: TRBJ2-5; v_gene: TRBV28
CDR3aa: CASSWDRANEQFF; CDR3nt: TGTGCCAGCAGCTGGGACAGGGCCAATGAGCAGTTCTTC; d_gene: TRBD1; abundance: .; j_gene: TRBJ2-1; v_gene: TRBV7-6
CDR3aa: CAISEVTGGASYEQYF; CDR3nt: TGTGCCATCAGTGAGGTGACAGGGGGGGCCTCCTACGAGCAGTACTTC; d_gene: TRBD1; abundance: few; j_gene: TRBJ2-7; v_gene: TRBV10-3
CDR3aa: CASSEGWTAGYTF; CDR3nt: TGTGCCAGCAGTGAGGGTTGGACAGCTGGCTACACCTTC; d_gene: .; abundance: .; j_gene: TRBJ1-2; v_gene: TRBV2
CDR3aa: CASSLQGGGGEQFF; CDR3nt: TGTGCCAGCAGCTTGCAAGGCGGCGGGGGTGAGCAGTTCTTC; d_gene: TRBD2; abundance: .; j_gene: TRBJ2-1; v_gene: TRBV5-6
CDR3aa: CASRRQGGSYEQYF; CDR3nt: TGTGCCAGCAGGAGACAGGGAGGTAGCTACGAGCAGTACTTC; d_gene: .; abundance: .; j_gene: TRBJ2-7; v_gene: TRBV27
CDR3aa: CASSRSDRGLEKLFF; CDR3nt: TGTGCCAGTAGTAGGTCGGACAGGGGGCTCGAAAAACTGTTTTTT; d_gene: TRBD1; abundance: .; j_gene: TRBJ1-4; v_gene: TRBV19
CDR3aa: CAWSVIWAEAFF; CDR3nt: TGTGCCTGGAGTGTAATATGGGCTGAAGCTTTCTTT; d_gene: .; abundance: few; j_gene: TRBJ1-1; v_gene: TRBV30
CDR3aa: CASRRGGNTEAFF; CDR3nt: TGTGCCAGCAGGCGGGGTGGGAACACTGAAGCTTTCTTT; d_gene: .; abundance: few; j_gene: TRBJ1-1; v_gene: TRBV6-6
CDR3aa: CASGLLAGAADTQYF; CDR3nt: TGTGCCAGCGGATTACTAGCGGGAGCGGCAGATACGCAGTATTTT; d_gene: TRBD2; abundance: few; j_gene: TRBJ2-3; v_gene: TRBV27
CDR3aa: CASSAGQSETQYF; CDR3nt: TGTGCCAGCAGCGCCGGACAGTCGGAGACCCAGTACTTC; d_gene: .; abundance: medium-sized; j_gene: TRBJ2-5; v_gene: TRBV9
CDR3aa: CSVAPGQGAYEQYF; CDR3nt: TGCAGCGTTGCCCCGGGACAGGGGGCCTACGAGCAGTACTTC; d_gene: TRBD1; abundance: .; j_gene: TRBJ2-7; v_gene: TRBV29-1
CDR3aa: CATSYKDLGNEKLFF; CDR3nt: TGTGCCACCAGTTACAAGGACTTGGGTAATGAAAAACTGTTTTTT; d_gene: .; abundance: few; j_gene: TRBJ1-4; v_gene: TRBV15
CDR3aa: CASSPGLAGNTDTQYF; CDR3nt: TGTGCCAGCAGCCCTGGACTAGCGGGGAACACAGATACGCAGTATTTT; d_gene: TRBD2; abundance: once; j_gene: TRBJ2-3; v_gene: TRBV5-4
CDR3aa: CASTADRAGFYEQYF; CDR3nt: TGTGCCAGCACCGCGGACCGGGCGGGCTTCTACGAGCAGTACTTC; d_gene: .; abundance: .; j_gene: TRBJ2-7; v_gene: TRBV7-8
CDR3aa: CASSQGSGIRYEQYF; CDR3nt: TGTGCCAGCAGCCAGGGTAGCGGGATAAGGTACGAGCAGTACTTC; d_gene: TRBD2; abundance: .; j_gene: TRBJ2-7; v_gene: TRBV6-5
CDR3aa: CASTIGPRDYRSPLHF; CDR3nt: TGCGCCAGCACGATCGGGCCTAGGGATTATCGGTCACCCCTCCACTTT; d_gene: .; abundance: once; j_gene: TRBJ1-6; v_gene: TRBV10-2
CDR3aa: CASSLEGVVGPQHF; CDR3nt: TGCGCCAGCAGCTTGGAGGGGGTTGTTGGGCCCCAGCATTTT; d_gene: .; abundance: .; j_gene: TRBJ1-5; v_gene: TRBV5-1
CDR3aa: CASSRRQAYNSPLHF; CDR3nt: TGTGCCAGCAGCAGAAGACAGGCTTATAATTCACCCCTCCACTTT; d_gene: .; abundance: .; j_gene: TRBJ1-6; v_gene: TRBV5-6